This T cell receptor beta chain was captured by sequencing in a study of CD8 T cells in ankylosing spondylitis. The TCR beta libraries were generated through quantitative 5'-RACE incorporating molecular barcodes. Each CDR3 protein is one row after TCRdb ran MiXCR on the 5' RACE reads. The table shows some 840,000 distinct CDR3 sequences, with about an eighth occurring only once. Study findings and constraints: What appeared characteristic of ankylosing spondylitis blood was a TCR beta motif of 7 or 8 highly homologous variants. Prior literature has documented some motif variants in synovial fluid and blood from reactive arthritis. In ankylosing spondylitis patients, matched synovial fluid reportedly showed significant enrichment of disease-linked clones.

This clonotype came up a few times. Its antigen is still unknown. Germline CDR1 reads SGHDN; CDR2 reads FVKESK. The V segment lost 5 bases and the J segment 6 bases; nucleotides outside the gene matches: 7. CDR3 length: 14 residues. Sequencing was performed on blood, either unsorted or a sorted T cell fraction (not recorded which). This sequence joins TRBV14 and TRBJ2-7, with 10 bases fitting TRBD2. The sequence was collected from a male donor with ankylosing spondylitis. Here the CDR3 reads CASSLAGGPPEQYF. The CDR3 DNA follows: TGTGCCAGCAGCTTAGCGGGAGGCCCCCCCGAGCAGTACTTC.